This TCR beta chain came from a study of cytomegalovirus exposure and HLA in healthy donors. The study, taken as a whole, reports: A subsequent analysis found that TCR clusters from the first cohort also tended to co-occur in the 110 or so validation repertoires, with around 94% of cluster scores above 0. The study listed 164 cytomegalovirus-associated TCR beta chains.

About this clone itself: Its cognate antigen is unknown.

The method was immunoSEQ multiplex PCR; TCRdb's version includes in-frame clones alone and lacks a portion of them. The sample lists tens of thousands of clones, around 91% seen once, with under 1.5% in the top ten. The CDR3 loop spans 14 amino acids. From germline, CDR1 is GTSNPN and CDR2 SVGIG (reference sequence). The V end was cut by 5 bases, the J end by 0 bases, with 12 bases between. The sequence derives from a man between 18 and 29 years old in good health and CMV-seronegative. The sample was PBMCs. The chain joins TRBV30 to TRBJ2-3; D is unclear. CDR3: CAWADFSSTDTQYF. In DNA, the CDR3 is TGTGCCTGGGCGGATTTCTCTAGCACAGATACGCAGTATTTT. Full variable domain (rest looked up from reference TRBV30 and TRBJ2-3): SQTIHQWPATLVQPVGSPLSLECTVEGTSNPNLYWYRQAAGRGLQLLFYSVGIGQISSEVPQNLSASRPQDRQFILSSKKLLLSDSGFYLCAWADFSSTDTQYFGPGTRLTVL.